A selection of T cell receptor beta chains follows, all from one sample in a study of OX40 agonist ivuxolimab in advanced cancers. Sequenced by immunoSEQ multiplex PCR; TCRdb stores in-frame clones only, minus some. The table includes roughly 100,000 clones, more than 85% detected once. The sample here was CD4+ or CD8+ T cells sorted from blood, taken in a trial of the OX40 agonist ivuxolimab. Receptors originate from an adult with an advanced solid tumor such as melanoma, head and neck, liver or kidney cancer. The CDR3 runs from the conserved cysteine through the conserved F or W. The D gene is left open where the match is weak. Only part of the rows carry a size: once, few, many, or a class if the clone is expanded.

J gene	V gene	clone size	D gene	CDR3 protein	CDR3 DNA
TRBJ2-1	TRBV5-1	NA	TRBD2	CASSGGLAGGLYNEQFF	TGCGCCAGCAGCGGAGGCTTAGCGGGAGGTTTATACAATGAGCAGTTCTTC
TRBJ2-5	TRBV6-5	NA	NA	CASSYLVGGETQYF	TGTGCCAGCAGTTACTTAGTAGGTGGAGAGACCCAGTACTTC
TRBJ2-5	TRBV7-9	NA	NA	CASSLTTGFTEETQYF	TGTGCCAGCAGCTTAACGACAGGCTTTACGGAAGAGACCCAGTACTTC
TRBJ2-5	TRBV19	once	NA	CASSFRREETQYF	TGTGCCAGTAGTTTCAGGAGGGAAGAGACCCAGTACTTC
TRBJ1-5	TRBV18	NA	NA	CASSQEATGNQPQHF	TGTGCCAGCTCACAGGAAGCCACAGGGAATCAGCCCCAGCATTTT
TRBJ2-5	TRBV7-3	NA	NA	CASSLTGWETQYF	TGTGCCAGCAGCTTAACGGGTTGGGAGACCCAGTACTTC
TRBJ2-1	TRBV7-2	NA	TRBD1	CASREGQTINEQFF	TGTGCCAGCCGCGAGGGACAGACTATCAATGAGCAGTTCTTC
TRBJ2-7	TRBV25-1	NA	NA	CASMDEQRFSYEQYF	TGTGCCAGCATGGACGAACAGCGTTTCTCCTACGAGCAGTACTTC
TRBJ2-1	TRBV19	NA	TRBD2	CASSMVRTSGRRSSYNEQFF	TGTGCCAGTAGTATGGTAAGGACTAGCGGGAGGCGGAGCTCCTACAATGAGCAGTTCTTC
TRBJ1-2	TRBV6-5	NA	NA	CASSSGTAIWGYTF	TGTGCCAGCAGTTCCGGGACGGCCATTTGGGGCTACACCTTC
TRBJ2-2	TRBV18	once	NA	CASSPNTGELFF	TGTGCCAGCTCACCTAACACCGGGGAGCTGTTTTTT
TRBJ2-1	TRBV11-1	NA	TRBD1	CASSQDRVPTYEQFF	TGTGCCAGCAGCCAAGACAGGGTCCCTACTTATGAGCAGTTCTTC
TRBJ1-4	TRBV13	once	NA	CASSFRRNEKLFF	TGTGCCAGCAGCTTTCGAAGGAATGAAAAACTGTTTTTT
TRBJ2-1	TRBV6-6	NA	TRBD2	CASSYGTSAYNEQFF	TGTGCCAGCAGTTACGGGACTAGCGCCTACAATGAGCAGTTCTTC
TRBJ2-5	TRBV7-2	NA	TRBD1	CASSLFGQGQETQYF	TGTGCCAGCAGCTTGTTCGGACAGGGACAAGAGACCCAGTACTTC
TRBJ2-5	TRBV19	NA	TRBD1	CASSRGQGDTQYF	TGTGCCAGTAGCCGCGGACAGGGCGACACCCAGTACTTC
TRBJ2-1	TRBV6-1	NA	TRBD2	CASRSAGGVHEQFF	TGTGCCAGCAGATCAGCGGGAGGAGTCCATGAGCAGTTCTTC
TRBJ1-5	TRBV19	NA	NA	CASSIGRQGPQHF	TGTGCCAGTAGTATCGGACGCCAGGGGCCCCAGCATTTT
TRBJ2-1	TRBV2	once	NA	CASSRLVEQFF	TGTGCCAGCAGTCGACTAGTTGAGCAGTTCTTC
TRBJ2-1	TRBV18	NA	NA	CASSPPGSGHEQFF	TGTGCCAGCTCACCACCGGGCTCCGGCCATGAGCAGTTCTTC
TRBJ1-6	TRBV6-5	NA	TRBD1	CASSYSSQGVNSPLHF	TGTGCCAGCAGTTATTCCTCACAGGGGGTGAATTCACCCCTCCACTTT
TRBJ2-1	TRBV9	NA	TRBD2	CASSVSSGSWNEQFF	TGTGCCAGCAGCGTTTCTAGCGGGAGTTGGAATGAGCAGTTCTTC
TRBJ1-1	TRBV2	NA	NA	CASLRNGNTEAFF	TGTGCCAGCCTAAGAAATGGGAACACTGAAGCTTTCTTT